Each of the 14 T cell receptor beta chains below was sequenced from the same sample in a study of blood T cells in healthy people across ages. PCR was performed a second time for about 7 to 11 cycles using a sample-barcoded 5' primer and a J-beta primer mix. TCRdb ran MiXCR on the 5' RACE reads and lists one entry per CDR3 protein. The repertoire includes about 1 million distinct CDR3 sequences, around 45% of them detected once, and around 18% sits in the top ten. The sequencing input was blood. These receptors all come from a woman aged 55-70 years in good health.

With regard to this clonotype: Relative to the germline gene, one junction end is altered; a read error may explain this. The V call is TRBV28, the J call TRBJ2-3, with D perhaps TRBD2 (5 bases). The CDR3 covers 15 residues. Looked up from germline, CDR1 is MDHEN and CDR2 is SYDVKM. CDR3 residues: CASSFPGVLPDTQYF. The CDR3 DNA reads TGCGCCAGCAGTTTCCCCGGGGTCCTTCCAGATACGCAGTATTTT.

This sequence joins TRBV7-7 and TRBJ2-5, with 9 bases lining up with TRBD1. The V gene end was trimmed by 5 bases and the J gene end by 1 base; junction bases not matched to a gene: 5. Germline CDR1 and CDR2: SSHAT and FNYEAQ (reference sequence). The CDR3 totals 15 residues. Written as DNA, the CDR3 is TGTGCCAGCAGCCGGGACAGGGCTACCCAAGAGACCCAGTACTTC. It encodes CASSRDRATQETQYF.

The chain combines TRBV6-5 with TRBJ2-3; D gene ambiguous. This CDR3 contains 15 residues. V was cut by 0 bases and J by 2 bases, with 9 bases left in between. CDR1 and CDR2 from the germline V gene are MNHEY and SVGAGI. The CDR3 nucleotides read TGTGCCAGCAGTTACTCAGGTGGGATCACAGATACGCAGTATTTT. It translates to CASSYSGGITDTQYF.

This clonotype was recorded many times. The chain employs TRBV5-1 and TRBJ2-7; 11 positions agree with TRBD2. With V trimmed by 4 bases and J by 4 bases, 4 bases remained unmatched. The CDR3 is 14 amino acids. The germline V gene encodes CDR1 SGHRS and CDR2 YFSETQ. For the CDR3, the DNA is TGCGCCAGCAGCCCACCTAGCGGGAGGTACGAGCAGTACTTC. Translating gives CASSPPSGRYEQYF. The full variable domain, completed using reference TRBV5-1 and TRBJ2-7, is KAGVTQTPRYLIKTRGQQVTLSCSPISGHRSVSWYQQTPGQGLQFLFEYFSETQRNKGNFPGRFSGRQFSNSRSEMNVSTLELGDSALYLCASSPPSGRYEQYFGPGTRLTVT.

The chain joins TRBV6-5 to TRBJ2-5; 7 bases match TRBD2. The J call may be wrong; the DNA end is better matched by TRBJ2-7. The CDR3 runs 15 residues. Germline CDR1 and CDR2: MNHEY and SVGAGI. Written as DNA, the CDR3 is TGTGCCAGCAGTTACTCGCCAGCGGGATCCCTCGAGCAGTACTTC. It codes for CASSYSPAGSLEQYF.

The chain combines TRBV10-3 with TRBJ1-1; the match to TRBD1 covers 7 bases. The CDR3 consists of 17 residues. With 4 bases clipped from V and 0 bases from J, the junction kept 11 bases outside the gene matches. Germline CDR1 is ENHRY and CDR2 is SYGVKD. CDR3 nucleotide sequence: TGTGCCATCAGTGGGACCCAGGGGGGAGTCATGAACACTGAAGCTTTCTTT. Amino acid sequence: CAISGTQGGVMNTEAFF.

J is TRBJ2-5 and V is TRBV20-1, with TRBD2 matching 7 bases. Germline V lookup: CDR1 DFQATT, CDR2 SNEGSKA (reference sequence). CDR3 length: 14 residues. V was pared by 2 bases and J by 3 bases, with 6 bases of the junction left unmatched. DNA for the CDR3: TGCAGTGCTAGACCTACTAGCGAGAAAGAGACCCAGTACTTC. This gives the protein CSARPTSEKETQYF.

The V and J genes are TRBV7-2 and TRBJ2-4; D unresolved. The CDR3 has 13 residues. Germline V gene sequence: CDR1 SGHTA, CDR2 FQGNSA. Deletions cut 8 bases from V and 8 bases from J, with 16 bases between. The CDR3 DNA reads as TGTGCCAGCGGCCCCCTCAGTGGCGACATTCAGTACTTC. Translation: CASGPLSGDIQYF.

J is TRBJ2-7 and V is TRBV10-3; 8 bases agree with TRBD1. Germline CDR1 and CDR2: ENHRY and SYGVKD. This CDR3 is built from 16 residues. J lost 6 bases, V lost 5 bases, and 15 bases had no gene match. The CDR3 region is CAISPIFTGTGIEQYF. Written as DNA, the CDR3 is TGTGCCATCAGTCCCATATTCACCGGGACAGGAATCGAGCAGTACTTC.

This clonotype was seen a few times. V gene TRBV7-9 combines with J gene TRBJ2-7; 8 positions agree with TRBD1. This CDR3 spans 15 amino acids. J gave up 5 bases and V 5 bases, and 11 bases lay outside the gene matches. The germline V gene encodes CDR1 SEHNR and CDR2 FQNEAQ (reference sequence). The CDR3 loop is CASSVRQGSKNEQYF. The CDR3 nucleotides read TGTGCCAGCAGCGTACGACAGGGGTCAAAGAACGAGCAGTACTTC.

The chain employs TRBV28 and TRBJ2-1; D gene ambiguous. The germline V gene encodes CDR1 MDHEN and CDR2 SYDVKM. Between the trimmed V and J ends, which lost 2 bases and 0 bases, there was a span of 11 bases. The CDR3 covers 16 residues. CDR3 amino acids: CASSLVALSSYNEQFF. In DNA form, the CDR3 reads TGTGCCAGCAGTTTAGTAGCCTTAAGCTCCTACAATGAGCAGTTCTTC.

The chain has TRBV20-1 and TRBJ2-1, with TRBD2 matching 7 bases. CDR1 and CDR2 (germline): DFQATT, SNEGSKA (reference sequence). CDR3 length: 16 amino acids. After removal of 1 base from V and 2 bases from J, the junction contained 8 bases not matched to a gene. CDR3 region: CSARGLAETPYNEQFF. CDR3 sequence (DNA): TGCAGTGCTAGAGGCCTAGCGGAGACCCCCTACAATGAGCAGTTCTTC.

This chain links TRBV20-1 with TRBJ2-1; 7 bases agree with TRBD2. Trimming cost V 3 bases and J 0 bases; bases outside gene matches: 8. Germline CDR1 and CDR2: DFQATT and SNEGSKA (reference sequence). The CDR3 spans 16 residues. CDR3 in amino acids: CSARTSKGGSYNEQFF. CDR3 nucleotide sequence: TGCAGTGCTAGGACTAGCAAGGGTGGCTCCTACAATGAGCAGTTCTTC.

V usage is TRBV29-1 and J usage is TRBJ1-1, with D perhaps TRBD1 (6 bases). CDR1 and CDR2 from the germline V gene are SQVTM and ANQGSEA. The CDR3 sequence is 14 residues long. Trimming stripped 4 bases from V and 1 base from J, with 13 bases between. The CDR3 protein is CSVGGTGTNTEAFF. The DNA of the CDR3 is TGCAGCGTTGGGGGTACAGGGACGAACACTGAAGCTTTCTTT.